This TCR beta chain is drawn from a study of radiation and T cells in renal cell carcinoma. Method: immunoSEQ multiplex PCR; TCRdb's copy keeps in-frame clones and lacks some. This repertoire shows 120,000 or so clones, more than 80% found once; its top ten account for under 2.5%. The time point here: blood 2 weeks post-SBRT. The treatment was: 15 Gy SBRT to primary tumor, nephrectomy 4 weeks later. Radiation-treated patients gave blood at baseline, week 2 and week 4. This CDR3 comprises 17 residues. CDR1 is MDHEN and CDR2 is SYDVKM in the germline V gene. J lost 4 bases, V lost 2 bases, and 10 bases had no gene match.

The sequencing here drew on blood, taken from a patient whose treatment included radiotherapy and nephrectomy. The chain carries TRBV28 and TRBJ2-2; TRBD2 agrees at 7 bases. The TCR sequence derives from a woman aged 55-70 years with renal cell carcinoma. CDR3 residues: CASSLIGSSGSTGELFF. DNA of the CDR3: TGTGCCAGCAGTTTAATTGGTTCTAGCGGATCCACCGGGGAGCTGTTTTTT.